These T cell receptor beta chains were read from a single sample in a study. From the RT-PCR reads, TCRdb called clonotypes with MiXCR, one entry per CDR3 protein. The sample gives almost 700,000 distinct CDR3 sequences, 12% to 15% of which show up once; 3% to 4.5% is in the top ten. The sample consisted of memory CD4+ T cells from blood. Receptor source: a female donor in good health, serving as a healthy control. Both conserved end residues are part of each CDR3. D genes are given only for firm matches.

CDR3 protein,D gene,V gene,J gene,CDR3 length
CSASVFVGSGAEAFF,NA,TRBV20-1,TRBJ1-1,15
CASSLALTGGGASVKDYNEQFF,TRBD2,TRBV7-9,TRBJ2-1,22
CASSHTERDSGTQYF,TRBD1,TRBV18,TRBJ2-5,15
CASSHPGTLNEKLFF,NA,TRBV18,TRBJ1-4,15
CAITQSSGNTEAFF,NA,TRBV10-3,TRBJ1-1,14
CASSSGTSGSSVGELFF,TRBD2,TRBV5-1,TRBJ2-2,17
CASRYRGLNTEAFF,TRBD1,TRBV12-3/TRBV12-4,TRBJ1-1,14
CASSPGTGPKETQYF,TRBD1,TRBV6-2/TRBV6-3,TRBJ2-5,15
CAISERDSSYNEQFF,NA,TRBV10-3,TRBJ2-1,15
CASSLEGLGGEQFF,NA,TRBV11-2,TRBJ2-1,14
CASSSRQGRPNEQFF,NA,TRBV6-5,TRBJ2-1,15
CSARDARQFYEQYF,NA,TRBV20-1,TRBJ2-7,14
CASTPGQGGLDGAKNIQYF,TRBD1,TRBV6-2/TRBV6-3,TRBJ2-4,19
CASRGLGETQYF,NA,TRBV7-9,TRBJ2-5,12
CASSVGDRNTEAFF,TRBD1,TRBV9,TRBJ1-1,14
CASSPGYTEAFF,NA,TRBV12-3/TRBV12-4,TRBJ1-1,12
CSANEMAQGTYEQYF,NA,TRBV20-1,TRBJ2-7,15
CASTPDGEYPQHF,NA,TRBV10-2,TRBJ1-5,13
CASSFVAQETQYF,NA,TRBV5-6,TRBJ2-5,13
CAWSWKNEQFF,NA,TRBV30,TRBJ2-1,11
CASSVGQNSNQPQHF,NA,TRBV9,TRBJ1-5,15
CASSVAPILGEQYF,NA,TRBV9,TRBJ2-7,14
CSANPATSGYEQYF,TRBD2,TRBV20-1,TRBJ2-7,14
CASKDPYNEQFF,NA,TRBV27,TRBJ2-1,12